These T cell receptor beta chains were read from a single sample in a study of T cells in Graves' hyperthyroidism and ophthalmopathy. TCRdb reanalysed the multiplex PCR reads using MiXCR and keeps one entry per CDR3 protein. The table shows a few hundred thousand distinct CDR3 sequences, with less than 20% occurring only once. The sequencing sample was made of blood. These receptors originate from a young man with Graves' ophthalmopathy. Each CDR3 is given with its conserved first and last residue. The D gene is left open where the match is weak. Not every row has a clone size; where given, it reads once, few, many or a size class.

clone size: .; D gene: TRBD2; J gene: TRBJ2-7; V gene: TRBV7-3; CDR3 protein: CASSETGTSGGALHDYEQYF; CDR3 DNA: TGTGCCAGCAGCGAAACCGGGACTAGCGGGGGGGCCCTACACGACTACGAGCAGTACTTC
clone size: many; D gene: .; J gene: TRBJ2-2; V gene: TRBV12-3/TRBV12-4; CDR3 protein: CASSSKGWGGELFF; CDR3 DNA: TGTGCCAGCAGTTCGAAGGGGTGGGGCGGGGAGCTGTTTTTT
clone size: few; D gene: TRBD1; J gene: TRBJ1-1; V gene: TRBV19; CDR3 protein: CASNRQGGNTEAFF; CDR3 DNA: TGTGCCAGTAATCGACAGGGCGGGAACACTGAAGCTTTCTTT
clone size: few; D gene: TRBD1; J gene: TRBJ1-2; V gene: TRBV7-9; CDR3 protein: CASSLSGLDRGNGYTF; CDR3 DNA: TGTGCCAGCAGCCTCTCTGGATTGGACAGGGGGAATGGCTACACCTTC
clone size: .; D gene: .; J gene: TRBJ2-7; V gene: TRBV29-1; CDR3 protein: CSAVGTGSYEQYF; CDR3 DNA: TGCAGCGCCGTGGGTACAGGGTCCTACGAGCAGTACTTC
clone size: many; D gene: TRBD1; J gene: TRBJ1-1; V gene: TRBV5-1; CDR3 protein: CASSLAEGTGEAFF; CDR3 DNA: TGCGCCAGCAGCTTGGCTGAAGGGACAGGTGAAGCTTTCTTT
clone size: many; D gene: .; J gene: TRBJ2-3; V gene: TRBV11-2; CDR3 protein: CASSSGTRQGTDTQYF; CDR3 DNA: TGTGCCAGCAGCTCGGGGACACGACAGGGCACAGATACGCAGTATTTT
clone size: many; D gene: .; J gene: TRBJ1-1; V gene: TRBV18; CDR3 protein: CASSPMTANTEAFF; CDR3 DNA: TGTGCCAGCTCACCGATGACAGCGAACACTGAAGCTTTCTTT
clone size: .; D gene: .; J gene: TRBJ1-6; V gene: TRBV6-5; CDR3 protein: CASSYGVPDSPLHF; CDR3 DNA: TGTGCCAGCAGTTACGGGGTGCCAGACTCACCCCTCCACTTT
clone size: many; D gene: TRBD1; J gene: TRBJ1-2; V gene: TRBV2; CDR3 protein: CASSDNRGQYGYTF; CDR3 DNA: TGTGCCAGCAGTGATAATAGGGGACAGTATGGCTACACCTTC
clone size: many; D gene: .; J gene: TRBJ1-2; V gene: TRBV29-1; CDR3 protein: CSVERRGGYGYTF; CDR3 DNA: TGCAGCGTCGAAAGGCGGGGAGGCTATGGCTACACCTTC
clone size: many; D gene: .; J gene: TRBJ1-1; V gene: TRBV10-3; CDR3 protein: CAIGWDPNTEAFF; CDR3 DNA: TGTGCCATCGGGTGGGACCCTAACACTGAAGCTTTCTTT
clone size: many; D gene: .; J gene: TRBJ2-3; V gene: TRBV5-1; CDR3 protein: CASSSGASTDTQYF; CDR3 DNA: TGCGCCAGCAGTTCGGGGGCCAGCACAGATACGCAGTATTTT
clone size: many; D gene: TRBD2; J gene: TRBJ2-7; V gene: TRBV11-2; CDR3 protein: CASSFVSSGDYEQYF; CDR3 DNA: TGTGCCAGCAGCTTCGTCTCCAGCGGGGACTACGAGCAGTACTTC
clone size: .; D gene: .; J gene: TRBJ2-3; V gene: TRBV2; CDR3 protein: CALLSREGADTQYF; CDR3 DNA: TGTGCTCTGTTGTCAAGGGAAGGGGCAGATACGCAGTATTTT
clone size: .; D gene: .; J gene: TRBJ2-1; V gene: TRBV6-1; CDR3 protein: CASSRRPTEQFF; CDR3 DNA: TGTGCCAGCAGTCGTCGACCCACCGAGCAGTTCTTC
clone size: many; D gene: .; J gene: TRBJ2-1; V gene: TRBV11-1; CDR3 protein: CASKPSQGGHEQFF; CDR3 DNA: TGTGCCAGCAAACCGTCCCAGGGAGGTCACGAGCAGTTCTTC
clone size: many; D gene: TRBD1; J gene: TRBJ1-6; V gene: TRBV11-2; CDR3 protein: CASSLTGGTSPLHF; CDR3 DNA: TGTGCCAGCAGCTTAACAGGGGGCACGTCACCCCTCCACTTT
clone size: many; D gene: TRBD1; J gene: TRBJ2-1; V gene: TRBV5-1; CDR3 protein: CASSEAGQGPGEQFF; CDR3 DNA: TGCGCCAGCAGCGAGGCGGGACAGGGGCCAGGGGAGCAGTTCTTC
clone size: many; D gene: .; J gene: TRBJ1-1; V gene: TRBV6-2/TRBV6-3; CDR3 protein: CASSYSSGLGNTEAFF; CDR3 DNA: TGTGCCAGCAGTTACTCATCAGGGCTGGGGAACACTGAAGCTTTCTTT